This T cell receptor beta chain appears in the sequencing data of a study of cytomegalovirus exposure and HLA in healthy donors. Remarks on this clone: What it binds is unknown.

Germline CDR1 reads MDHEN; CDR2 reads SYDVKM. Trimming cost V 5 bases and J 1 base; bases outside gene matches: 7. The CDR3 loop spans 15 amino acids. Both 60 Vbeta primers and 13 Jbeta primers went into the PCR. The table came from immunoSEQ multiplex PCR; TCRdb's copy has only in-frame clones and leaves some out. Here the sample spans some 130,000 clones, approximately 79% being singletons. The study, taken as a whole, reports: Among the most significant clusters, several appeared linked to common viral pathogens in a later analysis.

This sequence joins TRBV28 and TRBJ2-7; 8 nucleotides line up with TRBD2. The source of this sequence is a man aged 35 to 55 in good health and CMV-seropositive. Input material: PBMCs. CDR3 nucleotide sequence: TGTGCCAGCAGTCCCGCGGGGGGTCGGTCCTACGAGCAGTACTTC. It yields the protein CASSPAGGRSYEQYF.